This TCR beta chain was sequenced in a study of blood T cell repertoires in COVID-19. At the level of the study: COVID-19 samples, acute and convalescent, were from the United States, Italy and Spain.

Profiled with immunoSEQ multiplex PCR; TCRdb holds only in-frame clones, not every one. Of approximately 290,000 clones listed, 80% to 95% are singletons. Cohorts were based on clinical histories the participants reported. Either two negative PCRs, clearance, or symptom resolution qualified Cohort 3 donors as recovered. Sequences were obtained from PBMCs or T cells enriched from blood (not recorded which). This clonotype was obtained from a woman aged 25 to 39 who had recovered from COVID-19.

The CDR3 DNA reads as TGTGCCAGCAGTTTCAAGGGGGAAGGCTACACCTTC. Translating gives CASSFKGEGYTF. The rearrangement links TRBV28 to TRBJ1-2, with D perhaps TRBD1 (6 bases). V lost 3 bases, J lost 8 bases, and 10 bases lay in between. The germline CDR1 and CDR2 sequences are MDHEN and SYDVKM. The CDR3 runs to 12 residues.